Below, 4 T cell receptor beta chains from the same sample are listed, as sequenced in a study of CD8 T cells in Susac syndrome. Reverse transcription of 0.5 to 1 ug RNA was performed with random hexamers. TCRdb redid the calling of the immunoSEQ multiplex PCR reads with MiXCR, one entry per CDR3 protein. The sample includes 150,000 to 200,000 distinct CDR3 sequences, 85% to 95% seen only once; the top ten take 0.16%. Sequencing used CD8+ T cells from PBMCs. The receptors come from a human donor with multiple sclerosis.

The chain uses TRBV20-1 and TRBJ2-3, with 9 bases fitting TRBD2. V was clipped by 2 bases and J by 4 bases; unmatched bases: 4. CDR3 length: 14 amino acids. Germline lookup yields CDR1 DFQATT and CDR2 SNEGSKA (reference sequence). CDR3 sequence reads: CSARFTSGPDTQYF. CDR3 in DNA: TGCAGTGCTAGATTCACTAGCGGGCCAGATACGCAGTATTTT.

This CDR3 is CSATDRGLVTEAFF. In DNA, the CDR3 is TGCAGCGCTACAGACAGGGGGCTAGTCACTGAAGCTTTCTTT. The chain employs TRBV29-1 and TRBJ1-1; 10 bases fit TRBD1. Germline CDR1 and CDR2: SQVTM and ANQGSEA. Germline trimming cut 7 bases from V and 4 bases from J; bases unmatched to any gene: 9. This CDR3 comprises 14 residues. Full variable domain (outside the CDR3, taken from reference TRBV29-1 and TRBJ1-1): SAVISQKPSRDICQRGTSLTIQCQVDSQVTMMFWYRQQPGQSLTLIATANQGSEATYESGFVIDKFPISRPNLTFSTLTVSNMSPEDSSIYLCSATDRGLVTEAFFGQGTRLTVV.

The chain has TRBV15 and TRBJ2-1; TRBD1 agrees at 9 bases. This CDR3 has 16 residues. Losses at the gene ends were 4 bases for V and 2 bases for J; bases not matched to a gene: 6. Germline V CDR1 and CDR2: LNHNV, YYDKDF (reference sequence). CDR3 coding DNA: TGTGCCACCAGCACTGGCGGGACAGGGACCTACAATGAGCAGTTCTTC. This sequence encodes CATSTGGTGTYNEQFF.

There are a few counts of this clonotype. The chain couples TRBV29-1 to TRBJ2-7, with TRBD2 matching over 7 bases. This CDR3 is 15 amino acids long. Trimming at V came to 4 bases and at J to 3 bases, leaving 12 bases not matched to a gene. Germline-derived CDR1 and CDR2 are SQVTM and ANQGSEA. The CDR3 is CSVGASGATSYEQYF. The CDR3 region has the DNA TGCAGCGTTGGGGCTAGCGGAGCGACGAGCTACGAGCAGTACTTC.